This TCR beta chain came from a study of T cells after yellow fever vaccination. TCRdb re-analysed the 5' RACE reads in MiXCR, keeping a single row per CDR3 protein. This table holds about 350,000 distinct CDR3 sequences, roughly 4% found once. This clonotype was seen at least ten times. The germline CDR1 and CDR2 sequences are MNHEY and SVGEGT. V lost 2 bases and J 15 bases, leaving 11 bases between the germline ends. CDR3 length: 12 amino acids. The source was PBMCs, collected 5 days after the yellow fever booster vaccination. This chain connects TRBV6-2 or TRBV6-3 to TRBJ1-6; maybe TRBD1 (5 bases). This receptor was taken from a man between 18 and 35 years old who received the YFV17D yellow fever vaccine. The CDR3 is CASSYPGTDLHF. As DNA, the CDR3 is TGTGCCAGCAGTTACCCGGGGACTGACCTCCACTTT.